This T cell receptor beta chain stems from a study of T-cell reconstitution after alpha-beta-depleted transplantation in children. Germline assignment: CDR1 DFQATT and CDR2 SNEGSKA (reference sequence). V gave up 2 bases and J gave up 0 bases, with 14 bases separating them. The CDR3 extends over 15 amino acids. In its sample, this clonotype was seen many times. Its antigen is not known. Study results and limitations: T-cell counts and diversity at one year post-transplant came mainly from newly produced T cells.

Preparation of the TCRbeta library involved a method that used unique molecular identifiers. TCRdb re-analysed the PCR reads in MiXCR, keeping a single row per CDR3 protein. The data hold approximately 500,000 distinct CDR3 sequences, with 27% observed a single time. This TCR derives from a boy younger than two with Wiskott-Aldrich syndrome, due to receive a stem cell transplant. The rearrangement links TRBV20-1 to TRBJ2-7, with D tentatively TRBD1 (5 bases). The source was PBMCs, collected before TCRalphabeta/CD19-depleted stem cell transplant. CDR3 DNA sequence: TGCAGTGCTAGACCCGCTAGGGGTAACTCCTACGAGCAGTACTTC. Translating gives CSARPARGNSYEQYF.